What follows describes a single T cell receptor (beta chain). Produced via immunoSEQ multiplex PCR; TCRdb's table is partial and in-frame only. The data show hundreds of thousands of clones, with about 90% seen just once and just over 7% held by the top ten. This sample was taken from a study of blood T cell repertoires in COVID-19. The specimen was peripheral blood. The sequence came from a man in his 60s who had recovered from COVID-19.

CDR3 nucleotides: TGCGCCAGCCAGAACCCTGGCAGGGTCGAGCAGTACTTC. Translated: CASQNPGRVEQYF. V and J are TRBV5-1 and TRBJ2-7, with D tentatively TRBD1 (5 bases). V was clipped by 7 bases and J by 6 bases, with 17 bases between them. The CDR3 is 13 amino acids. CDR1 SGHRS and CDR2 YFSETQ come from the germline V gene.